This T cell receptor beta chain comes out of a study of beta chain features in type 1 diabetes listed by TCRdb under 2018. In terms of the full investigation: Mean age, gender distribution, total cell number and subset yield were not different between patients and healthy donors. Regulatory and stem cell-like memory subsets were isolated from only 8 patients and roughly 8 healthy donors, whereas naive and central memory subsets came from all 30 or so donors. A total of 90 million to 130 million sorted cells were examined across all samples, and a strong correlation was observed between cell number per subset and RNA yield. In the study, TCRB repertoires of sorted circulating CD4+ T cell subsets from recently diagnosed type 1 diabetes patients were compared with those of matched healthy donors. Study-wide conclusions, independent of this receptor: Shorter templates might have been favored by PCR, but patient and control samples were amplified and corrected together, so both groups would have been affected equally by any skew. Naive, central memory and regulatory TCRB repertoires appeared to be more similar among patients than among healthy donors. Fewer insertions and more nucleotide deletions at VDJ recombination sites were observed in patients with type 1 diabetes, implying thymic rearrangement abnormalities. Because the HLA sub-analyses included only small numbers of individuals, any influence of HLA type on TCRB rearrangement was left unresolved. Because cDNA was sequenced instead of genomic DNA, activated cells with high expression could be over-represented, although the groups did not differ in activation or CD3 levels. In all four CD4+ subsets, TCRB CDR3 length was moderately but significantly shorter in type 1 diabetes patients.

All of the isolated RNA was reverse transcribed with the High Capacity cDNA Reverse Transcription Kit, so expressed TCRB transcripts were sequenced. Deep immunoSEQ sequencing was performed on naive, central memory and regulatory T cell samples, with an average of around 3.4 million total reads per sample. After sorted cells were lysed in RLT buffer, RNA was extracted with DNase-treated RNeasy Micro or Mini kits, with the choice depending on cell number. To prevent cross-contamination, every cell subset was processed on its own, while patient and healthy donor samples were processed together. TCRB sequences were amplified from cDNA with the immunoSEQ multiplex PCR, producing 87-bp fragments spanning the CDR3 region. Sequencing of the amplicons was performed on the Illumina HiSeq platform. The published analysis was carried out like this. PCR bias was computationally corrected using synthetic template baselines, reads within Hamming distance 2 were collapsed, and singletons that could not be merged were discarded. By aligning reads against IMGT, V, D and J genes, CDR3 length, and insertions or deletions at six rearrangement sites were assigned. Within each subset, clonotype counts were normalized to the number of sorted cells before true diversity and Gini coefficients were calculated with the tcR R package. The overlap coefficient, calculated on TCRB nucleotide sequences, was used to quantify repertoire sharing. As a proxy for the pre-selection repertoire, out-of-frame TCRB sequences from naive cells were analyzed. TCRdb's version of the immuneACCESS table is confined to in-frame rearrangements and falls short of the full clone set. An unresolved V gene accounts for under half of the shortfall where checked; the remainder is of unknown origin. That table supplies the V and J calls and clone size; D and trimming were determined from the DNA. The sample table contains 200,000 to 300,000 clones; only one count was recorded for roughly 20% of them. The biggest ten clones account for about 0.027% of the sample.

Each donor gave one peripheral blood draw, about 110 mL on average, collected into heparinised tubes. A BD FACSAria II was used to sort naive, central memory, regulatory and stem cell-like memory CD4+ T cells with a panel that included CD45RO, CCR7, CD25, CD127, CD95 and CD27. Purity was above 95% for every sorted population. Right away, PBMCs were isolated by Lymphoprep density gradient centrifugation and were stained directly, with no culture step. So that batch effects would be minimized, each experiment stained and sorted samples in pairs, pairing one healthy donor with one patient. CDR1 and CDR2 were assigned from the germline V gene as SGHRS and YFSETQ. V trim: 1 base; J trim: 3 bases; unmatched bases: 4. The cysteine opens and the phenylalanine closes a CDR3 of 14 amino acids. Only CDR3 DNA is held: 42 bases, read in frame from base 1. Regarding this clone: The antigen this receptor binds is unknown. Base quality data are lacking; no much larger clone is found one base away.

The TCR was taken from a woman aged 40 to 50 with type 1 diabetes. The rearranged chain carries TRBV5-1 and TRBJ2-7, with 7 central nucleotides matching TRBD1. The sequencing input was naive CD4+ T cells from blood. The cell subset or site label corresponds to: true naive CD4+ T cells. The nucleotide sequence is given as TGCGCCAGCAGCTTGAATGGGGACAGCTACGAGCAGTACTTC. It specifies CASSLNGDSYEQYF.